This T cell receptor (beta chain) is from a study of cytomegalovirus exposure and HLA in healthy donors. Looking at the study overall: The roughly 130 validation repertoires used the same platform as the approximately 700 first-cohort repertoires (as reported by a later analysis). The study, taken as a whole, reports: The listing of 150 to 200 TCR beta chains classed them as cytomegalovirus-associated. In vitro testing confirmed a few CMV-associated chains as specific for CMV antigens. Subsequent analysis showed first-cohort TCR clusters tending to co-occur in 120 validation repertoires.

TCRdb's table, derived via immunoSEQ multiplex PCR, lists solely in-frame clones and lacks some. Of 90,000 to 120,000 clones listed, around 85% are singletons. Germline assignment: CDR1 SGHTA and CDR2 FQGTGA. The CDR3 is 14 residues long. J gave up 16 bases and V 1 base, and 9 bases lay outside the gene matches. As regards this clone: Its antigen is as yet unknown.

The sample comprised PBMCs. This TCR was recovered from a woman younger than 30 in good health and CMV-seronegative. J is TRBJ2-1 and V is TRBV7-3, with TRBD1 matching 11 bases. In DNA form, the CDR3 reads TGTGCCAGCAGCTTAAAAGGACAGGGGGCAAAAATATTCTTC. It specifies CASSLKGQGAKIFF.